A selection of T cell receptor beta chains follows, all from one sample in a study of blood T cells in healthy people across ages. MiXCR was run by TCRdb on the 5' RACE reads, yielding one entry per CDR3 protein. The sample consists of 1.5 million to 2 million distinct CDR3 sequences, roughly 52% of them appearing once. The sequencing input was blood. Receptors were obtained from a woman between 35 and 50 years old in good health. CDR3s include the opening cysteine and the closing phenylalanine or tryptophan. D genes are given only for firm matches. The size of a clone is reported for some rows only, either as once, few or many, or as a class for expanded clones.

>.|TRBD1|TRBV20-1|TRBJ1-2
CSASDRGRYGYTF
TGCAGTGCTTCCGACAGGGGGCGCTATGGCTACACCTTC
>few|.|TRBV20-1|TRBJ1-6
CSARKGSYYNSPLHF
TGCAGTGCTAGAAAGGGGAGCTACTATAATTCACCCCTCCACTTT
>.|TRBD1|TRBV24-1|TRBJ2-5
CATSDFQGAGETQYF
TGTGCCACCAGTGATTTCCAGGGGGCGGGTGAGACCCAGTACTTC
>.|TRBD1|TRBV6-1|TRBJ2-3
CASSTWTGGTDTQYF
TGTGCCAGCAGCACCTGGACAGGGGGGACAGATACGCAGTATTTT
>.|.|TRBV5-1|TRBJ2-1
CASSSLASSNNEQFF
TGCGCCAGCAGCTCCCTAGCGTCCAGTAACAATGAGCAGTTCTTC
>.|TRBD1|TRBV5-1|TRBJ2-1
CASRNRGPTLNEQFF
TGCGCCAGCAGAAACAGGGGGCCTACATTAAATGAGCAGTTCTTC
>few|.|TRBV9|TRBJ2-3
CASSVALPDTQYF
TGTGCCAGCAGCGTAGCATTGCCAGATACGCAGTATTTT
>.|.|TRBV6-5|TRBJ1-6
CASSYSSRRDSPLHF
TGTGCCAGCAGTTACTCGAGCAGAAGGGATTCACCCCTCCACTTT
>few|TRBD2|TRBV12-3/TRBV12-4|TRBJ2-1
CASSLKATSGGAIEQFF
TGTGCCAGCAGTCTAAAGGCCACTAGCGGGGGGGCCATTGAGCAGTTCTTC
>.|TRBD2|TRBV4-3|TRBJ2-1
CASSQEGTSGYNNEQFF
TGCGCCAGCAGCCAAGAGGGAACTAGCGGGTATAACAATGAGCAGTTCTTC
>.|.|TRBV20-1|TRBJ1-2
CSARVRYYGHSPTYGYTF
TGCAGTGCTAGAGTGCGGTATTATGGACACTCCCCCACGTATGGCTACACCTTC
>.|.|TRBV27|TRBJ2-7
CASSLSILGQTALYEQYF
TGTGCCAGCAGTTTATCAATATTGGGTCAAACCGCCCTCTACGAGCAGTACTTC
>few|.|TRBV12-3/TRBV12-4|TRBJ1-2
CASHRLGPPNYGYTF
TGTGCCAGCCACCGTTTGGGGCCACCTAACTATGGCTACACCTTC
>.|.|TRBV4-3|TRBJ2-1
CASSRRQGGTNEQFF
TGCGCCAGCAGCCGGAGACAGGGAGGGACGAATGAGCAGTTCTTC
>few|.|TRBV29-1|TRBJ2-3
CSAPTVDSDTQYF
TGCAGCGCCCCCACCGTAGATTCAGATACGCAGTATTTT
>.|.|TRBV20-1|TRBJ2-5
CSARWYQETQYF
TGCAGTGCTAGATGGTACCAAGAGACCCAGTACTTC
>.|.|TRBV6-2/TRBV6-3|TRBJ1-2
CASSYQVAVDGYTF
TGTGCCAGCAGTTACCAAGTAGCGGTGGATGGCTACACCTTC
>.|.|TRBV6-5|TRBJ2-7
CASSLQGTRYEQYF
TGTGCCAGCAGTTTACAGGGCACCCGCTACGAGCAGTACTTC
>.|.|TRBV6-2/TRBV6-3|TRBJ2-1
CASSFLTRNEQFF
TGTGCCAGCAGTTTCCTAACTAGGAATGAGCAGTTCTTC
>.|.|TRBV3-1|TRBJ2-4
CASSQEVTVKNIQYF
TGTGCCAGCAGCCAAGAGGTCACTGTAAAAAACATTCAGTACTTC
>few|TRBD1|TRBV6-4|TRBJ2-5
CASSAQGGETQYF
TGTGCCAGCAGTGCACAGGGGGGAGAGACCCAGTACTTC